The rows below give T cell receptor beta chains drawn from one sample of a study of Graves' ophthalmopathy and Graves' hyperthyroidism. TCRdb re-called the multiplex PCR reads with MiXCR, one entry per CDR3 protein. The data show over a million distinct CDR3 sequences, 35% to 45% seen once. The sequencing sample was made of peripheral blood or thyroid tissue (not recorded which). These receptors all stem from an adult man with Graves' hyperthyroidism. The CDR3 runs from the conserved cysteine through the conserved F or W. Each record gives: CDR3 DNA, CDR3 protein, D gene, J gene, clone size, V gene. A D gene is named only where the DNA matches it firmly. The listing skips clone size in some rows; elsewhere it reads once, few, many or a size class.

CDR3nt: TGTGCCAGCAGCTTAGCCGTTTCTAGCGGATACCAAGAGACCCAGTACTTC; CDR3aa: CASSLAVSSGYQETQYF; d_gene: TRBD2; j_gene: TRBJ2-5; abundance: -; v_gene: TRBV7-2
CDR3nt: TGCAGTGCTACCAGGGAAACTGAAGCTTTCTTT; CDR3aa: CSATRETEAFF; d_gene: -; j_gene: TRBJ1-1; abundance: many; v_gene: TRBV20-1
CDR3nt: TGCGCCAGCAGCTCCAGGGAGAACACTGAAGCTTTCTTT; CDR3aa: CASSSRENTEAFF; d_gene: -; j_gene: TRBJ1-1; abundance: many; v_gene: TRBV7-9
CDR3nt: TGTGCCAGCAGCTCGGTAGCGGGAGTAACCTACGAGCAGTACTTC; CDR3aa: CASSSVAGVTYEQYF; d_gene: TRBD2; j_gene: TRBJ2-7; abundance: few; v_gene: TRBV11-2
CDR3nt: TGTGCCAGACGGACAGAAAATGGCTACACCTTC; CDR3aa: CARRTENGYTF; d_gene: -; j_gene: TRBJ1-2; abundance: -; v_gene: TRBV19
CDR3nt: TGTGCCAGCAGCCGAAACAGGGCGTACGAGCAGTACTTC; CDR3aa: CASSRNRAYEQYF; d_gene: -; j_gene: TRBJ2-7; abundance: many; v_gene: TRBV14
CDR3nt: TGTGCCAGCAGTCTTAACCAGGGGCGGGCGAGGCAGCCCCAGCATTTT; CDR3aa: CASSLNQGRARQPQHF; d_gene: -; j_gene: TRBJ1-5; abundance: -; v_gene: TRBV28
CDR3nt: TGTGCCAGCAAAGGGGGCAAAGTGACTGAAGCTTTCTTT; CDR3aa: CASKGGKVTEAFF; d_gene: TRBD1; j_gene: TRBJ1-1; abundance: many; v_gene: TRBV25-1
CDR3nt: TGTGCCAGCAGCGTTGAAAAGGGGGACGAGCAGTACTTC; CDR3aa: CASSVEKGDEQYF; d_gene: -; j_gene: TRBJ2-7; abundance: -; v_gene: TRBV9
CDR3nt: TGTGCCAGCAGTTACGGATCAGAGAACACCGGGGAGCTGTTTTTT; CDR3aa: CASSYGSENTGELFF; d_gene: -; j_gene: TRBJ2-2; abundance: -; v_gene: TRBV6-6
CDR3nt: TGCAGCGTATCGCAGGGGGCGAAGGCTGAAGCTTTCTTT; CDR3aa: CSVSQGAKAEAFF; d_gene: TRBD1; j_gene: TRBJ1-1; abundance: -; v_gene: TRBV29-1
CDR3nt: TGTGCCAGCAGTTTAGAACATCCCGGGAGAGGCTACGAGCAGTACTTC; CDR3aa: CASSLEHPGRGYEQYF; d_gene: -; j_gene: TRBJ2-7; abundance: -; v_gene: TRBV12-3/TRBV12-4
CDR3nt: TGTGCCACGGGGCGGTCTGAAGCTTTCTTT; CDR3aa: CATGRSEAFF; d_gene: -; j_gene: TRBJ1-1; abundance: -; v_gene: TRBV10-3
CDR3nt: TGTGCCAGCAGCCCGGCCCAACCCCCCAGCGAGCAGTACTTC; CDR3aa: CASSPAQPPSEQYF; d_gene: -; j_gene: TRBJ2-7; abundance: few; v_gene: TRBV11-2
CDR3nt: TGTGCCAGCAGTCCCGGGCGGGCGGGCTCTGAAGCTTTCTTT; CDR3aa: CASSPGRAGSEAFF; d_gene: -; j_gene: TRBJ1-1; abundance: many; v_gene: TRBV12-3/TRBV12-4
CDR3nt: TGTGCCAGCACGTGGGGGGATTTGGACACTGAAGCTTTCTTT; CDR3aa: CASTWGDLDTEAFF; d_gene: -; j_gene: TRBJ1-1; abundance: -; v_gene: TRBV2
CDR3nt: TGCGCCAGCGGTGACACTGACACCGGGGAGCTGTTTTTT; CDR3aa: CASGDTDTGELFF; d_gene: -; j_gene: TRBJ2-2; abundance: -; v_gene: TRBV5-1
CDR3nt: TGTGCCAGCAGCTTACAGGACACGCCGAACACTGAAGCTTTCTTT; CDR3aa: CASSLQDTPNTEAFF; d_gene: -; j_gene: TRBJ1-1; abundance: many; v_gene: TRBV13
CDR3nt: TGCGCCAGCGGGACAGGGTCTTTTTCGTCCTACGAGCAGTACTTC; CDR3aa: CASGTGSFSSYEQYF; d_gene: TRBD1; j_gene: TRBJ2-7; abundance: few; v_gene: TRBV5-1
CDR3nt: TGTGCCAGCAGCGTTGGAGGACAGGGCCGGGAAAAACTGTTTTTT; CDR3aa: CASSVGGQGREKLFF; d_gene: TRBD1; j_gene: TRBJ1-4; abundance: many; v_gene: TRBV9
CDR3nt: TGTGCCAGCAGGCCCGGGACAGGAATCTATGGCTACACCTTC; CDR3aa: CASRPGTGIYGYTF; d_gene: TRBD1; j_gene: TRBJ1-2; abundance: few; v_gene: TRBV6-2/TRBV6-3
CDR3nt: TGTGCCAGCACCGGGGCCCCCAGTGCGCAGCATTTT; CDR3aa: CASTGAPSAQHF; d_gene: -; j_gene: TRBJ1-5; abundance: -; v_gene: TRBV6-1
CDR3nt: TGTGCCAGCAGGAATTCGGCCTTTCAAGAGACCCAGTACTTC; CDR3aa: CASRNSAFQETQYF; d_gene: -; j_gene: TRBJ2-5; abundance: many; v_gene: TRBV7-2
CDR3nt: TGTGCCAGCAGCCCCTTCCTGGGGTCGGAGACCCAGTACTTC; CDR3aa: CASSPFLGSETQYF; d_gene: -; j_gene: TRBJ2-5; abundance: many; v_gene: TRBV14
CDR3nt: TGTGCCGGTAAAGCTTCCCCCGGGACAGGTGGTCCTGAAGCTTTCTTT; CDR3aa: CAGKASPGTGGPEAFF; d_gene: TRBD1; j_gene: TRBJ1-1; abundance: -; v_gene: TRBV19
CDR3nt: TGTGCCAGCAGTGAGGGACAGGGGCGGACTGAAGCTTTCTTT; CDR3aa: CASSEGQGRTEAFF; d_gene: TRBD1; j_gene: TRBJ1-1; abundance: many; v_gene: TRBV12-3/TRBV12-4
CDR3nt: TGTGCCAGCAGCCTCGCTACTAGCGCGGTACAGCAGTACTTC; CDR3aa: CASSLATSAVQQYF; d_gene: TRBD2; j_gene: TRBJ2-7; abundance: many; v_gene: TRBV12-3/TRBV12-4
CDR3nt: TGTGCCAGCAGTCCTAACAGGGGGGGCGGTTCACCCCTCCACTTT; CDR3aa: CASSPNRGGGSPLHF; d_gene: TRBD1; j_gene: TRBJ1-6; abundance: -; v_gene: TRBV12-3/TRBV12-4
CDR3nt: TGTGCCAGCAGTCCTACCCCGCAGGGGACACTCGACGAGCAGTACTTC; CDR3aa: CASSPTPQGTLDEQYF; d_gene: -; j_gene: TRBJ2-7; abundance: few; v_gene: TRBV7-2
CDR3nt: -; CDR3aa: CASSYFGDGANVLTF; d_gene: -; j_gene: TRBJ2-6; abundance: many; v_gene: TRBV10-3
CDR3nt: TGTGCCAGCACCCCGGTCGCTTACACCGGGGAGCTGTTTTTT; CDR3aa: CASTPVAYTGELFF; d_gene: -; j_gene: TRBJ2-2; abundance: few; v_gene: TRBV12-3/TRBV12-4
CDR3nt: TGTGCCAGTAGTATAGACGGGACGGACTATGGCTACACCTTC; CDR3aa: CASSIDGTDYGYTF; d_gene: -; j_gene: TRBJ1-2; abundance: -; v_gene: TRBV19
CDR3nt: TGTGCCACAGGGACACAACCTGGCTACGAGCAGTACTTC; CDR3aa: CATGTQPGYEQYF; d_gene: -; j_gene: TRBJ2-7; abundance: many; v_gene: TRBV10-3
CDR3nt: TGTGCCAGTAGTATAACACAGGGGGTGAACGAGCAGTACTTC; CDR3aa: CASSITQGVNEQYF; d_gene: TRBD1; j_gene: TRBJ2-7; abundance: many; v_gene: TRBV19
CDR3nt: TGTGCCACCAACCAGGCTCCTATACAGGGTCCTGGAGGCTACACCTTC; CDR3aa: CATNQAPIQGPGGYTF; d_gene: -; j_gene: TRBJ1-2; abundance: -; v_gene: TRBV25-1
CDR3nt: TGCAGTGCTACCAGACTAGTCCAAGAGACCCAGTACTTC; CDR3aa: CSATRLVQETQYF; d_gene: -; j_gene: TRBJ2-5; abundance: -; v_gene: TRBV20-1
CDR3nt: TGTGCCAGCAGCTCTCTAGGACTAGCCTCGGGGGAGACCCAGTACTTC; CDR3aa: CASSSLGLASGETQYF; d_gene: TRBD2; j_gene: TRBJ2-5; abundance: few; v_gene: TRBV5-5
CDR3nt: TGTGCCAGCAGCTTAGAAATCCGCCGGGGACAGGAGACCGGGGAGCTGTTTTTT; CDR3aa: CASSLEIRRGQETGELFF; d_gene: TRBD1; j_gene: TRBJ2-2; abundance: once; v_gene: TRBV7-2